The 2 T cell receptor beta chains listed next were all sequenced from one sample in a study of CD8+CD57+ T cells in acquired aplastic anemia. According to the study, genomic DNA was the template for TCR beta VDJ and CDR3 profiling. TCRdb called the reads again in MiXCR, with one record for every CDR3 protein. Seen here are a few hundred thousand distinct CDR3 sequences, under 80% observed once, and the top ten hold under 5%. Material for sequencing was sorted CD4+, CD8+, or CD8+CD57+ T cells (not recorded which) from PBMCs. Every receptor here comes from a human donor in good health, serving as a control.

This clonotype has only one observation. The rearrangement joins TRBV5-8 to TRBJ2-1; D is unresolved. Germline CDR1 is SGHTS and CDR2 is YDEGEE. Trimming took 0 bases from V and 2 from J, leaving 9 bases between them. This CDR3 has 15 residues. The CDR3 spells CASSLADGPYNEQFF. The CDR3 coding sequence is TGTGCCAGCAGCTTGGCGGACGGGCCCTACAATGAGCAGTTCTTC.

The gene calls are TRBV6-2 or TRBV6-3 and TRBJ1-1; no clear D. This CDR3 spans 17 amino acids. The germline CDR1 and CDR2 sequences are MNHEY and SVGEGT. The V gene lost 0 bases and the J gene lost 4 bases, with 18 bases spanning the gap. CDR3 region: CASSYSERRGAITEAFF. The CDR3 DNA follows: TGTGCCAGCAGTTACTCAGAACGGCGGGGAGCTATCACTGAAGCTTTCTTT.